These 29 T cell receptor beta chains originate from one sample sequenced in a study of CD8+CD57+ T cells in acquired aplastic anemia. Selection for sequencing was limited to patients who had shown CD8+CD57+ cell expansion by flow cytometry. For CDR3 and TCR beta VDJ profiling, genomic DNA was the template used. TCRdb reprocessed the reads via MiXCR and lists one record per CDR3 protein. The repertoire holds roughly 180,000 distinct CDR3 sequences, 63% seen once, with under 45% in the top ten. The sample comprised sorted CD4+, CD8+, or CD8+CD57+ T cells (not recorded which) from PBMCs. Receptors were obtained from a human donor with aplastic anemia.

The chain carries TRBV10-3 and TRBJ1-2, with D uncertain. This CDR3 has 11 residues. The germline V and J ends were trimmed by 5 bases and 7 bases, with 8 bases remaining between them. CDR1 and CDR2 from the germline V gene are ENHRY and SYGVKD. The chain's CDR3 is CAISSPIGYTF. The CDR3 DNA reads TGTGCCATCAGTAGCCCTATTGGCTACACCTTC.

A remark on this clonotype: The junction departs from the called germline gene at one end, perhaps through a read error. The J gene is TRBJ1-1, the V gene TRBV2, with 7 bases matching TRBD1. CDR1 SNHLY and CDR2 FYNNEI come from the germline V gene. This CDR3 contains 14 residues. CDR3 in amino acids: CASSDQTGLNEAFF. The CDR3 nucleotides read TGTGCCAGCAGTGATCAGACAGGGTTGAATGAAGCCTTCTTT.

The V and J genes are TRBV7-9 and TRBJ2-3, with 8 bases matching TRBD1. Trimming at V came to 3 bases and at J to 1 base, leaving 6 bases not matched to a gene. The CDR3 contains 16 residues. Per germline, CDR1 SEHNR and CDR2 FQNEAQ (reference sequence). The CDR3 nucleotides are TGTGCCAGCAGCTTTGGTCAGGGGGCAGGCACAGATACGCAGTATTTT. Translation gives CASSFGQGAGTDTQYF.

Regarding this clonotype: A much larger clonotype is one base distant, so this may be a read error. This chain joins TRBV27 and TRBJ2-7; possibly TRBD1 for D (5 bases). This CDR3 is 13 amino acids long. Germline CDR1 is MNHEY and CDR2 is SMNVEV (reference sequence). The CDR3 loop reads CASSLSGAYEHYF. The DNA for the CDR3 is TGTGCCAGCAGTTTATCAGGGGCCTACGAGCATTACTTC.

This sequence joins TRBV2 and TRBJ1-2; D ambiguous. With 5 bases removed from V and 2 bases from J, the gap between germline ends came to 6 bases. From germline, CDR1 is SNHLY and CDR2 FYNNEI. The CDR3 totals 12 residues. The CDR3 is CASSSRNYGYTF. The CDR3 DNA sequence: TGTGCCAGCAGTTCCCGCAACTATGGCTACACCTTC.

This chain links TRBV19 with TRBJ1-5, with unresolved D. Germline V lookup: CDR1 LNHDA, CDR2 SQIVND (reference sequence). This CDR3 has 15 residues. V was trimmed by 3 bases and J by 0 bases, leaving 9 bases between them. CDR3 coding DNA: TGTGCCAGTAGTATGTCAGAATATAGCAATCAGCCCCAGCATTTT. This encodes CASSMSEYSNQPQHF.

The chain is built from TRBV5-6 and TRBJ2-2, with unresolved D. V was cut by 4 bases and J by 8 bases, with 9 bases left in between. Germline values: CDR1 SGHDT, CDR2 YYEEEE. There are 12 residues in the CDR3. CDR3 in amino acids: CASSINGGELFF. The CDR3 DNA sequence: TGTGCCAGCAGCATTAACGGGGGGGAGCTGTTTTTT.

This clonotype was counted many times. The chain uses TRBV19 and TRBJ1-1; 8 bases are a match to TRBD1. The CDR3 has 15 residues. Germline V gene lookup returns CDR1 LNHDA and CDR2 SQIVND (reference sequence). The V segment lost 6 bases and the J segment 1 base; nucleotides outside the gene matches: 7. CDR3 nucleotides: TGTGCCAGTAGGGACAGGGCGGGCCGGAACACTGAAGCTTTCTTT. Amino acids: CASRDRAGRNTEAFF.

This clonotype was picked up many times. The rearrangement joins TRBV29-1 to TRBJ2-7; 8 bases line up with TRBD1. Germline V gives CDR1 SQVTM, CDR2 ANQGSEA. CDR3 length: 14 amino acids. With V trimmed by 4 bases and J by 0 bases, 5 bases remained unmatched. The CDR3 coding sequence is TGCAGCGTTGTCGGGACAGGATTCTCCTACGAGCAGTACTTC. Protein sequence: CSVVGTGFSYEQYF.

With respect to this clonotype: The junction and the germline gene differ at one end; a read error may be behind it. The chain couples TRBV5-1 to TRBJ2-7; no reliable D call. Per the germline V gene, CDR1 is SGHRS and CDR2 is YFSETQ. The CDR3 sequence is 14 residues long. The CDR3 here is CASSPSRSSYEQYF. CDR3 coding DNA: TGCGCCAGCAGCCCCTCGAGGAGCTCCTATGAGCAGTACTTC.

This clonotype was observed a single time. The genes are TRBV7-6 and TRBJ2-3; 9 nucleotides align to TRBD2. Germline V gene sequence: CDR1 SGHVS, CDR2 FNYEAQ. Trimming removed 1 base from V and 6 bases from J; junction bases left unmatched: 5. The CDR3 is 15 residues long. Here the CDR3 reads CASSLEASGTDTQYF. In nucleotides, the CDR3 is TGTGCCAGCAGCTTAGAGGCTAGCGGGACGGATACGCAGTATTTT.

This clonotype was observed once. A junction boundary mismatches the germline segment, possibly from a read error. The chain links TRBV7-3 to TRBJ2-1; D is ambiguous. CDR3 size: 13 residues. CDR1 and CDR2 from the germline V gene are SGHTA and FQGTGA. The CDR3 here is CAGSLLGLNEQFF. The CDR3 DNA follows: TGTGCCGGCAGCTTGTTGGGCCTTAATGAGCAGTTCTTC.

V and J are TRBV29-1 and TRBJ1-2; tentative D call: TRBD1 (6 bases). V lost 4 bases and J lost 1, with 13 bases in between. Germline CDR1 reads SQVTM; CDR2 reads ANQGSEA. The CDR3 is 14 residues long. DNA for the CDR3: TGCAGCGTTGTAGAGGGACACCATAACTATGGCTACACCTTC. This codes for CSVVEGHHNYGYTF.

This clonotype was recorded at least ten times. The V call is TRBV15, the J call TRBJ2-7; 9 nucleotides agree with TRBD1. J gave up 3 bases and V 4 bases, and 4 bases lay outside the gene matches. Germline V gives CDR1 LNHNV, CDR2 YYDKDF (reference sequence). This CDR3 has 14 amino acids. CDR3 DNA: TGTGCCACCAGCACCGGGACAGGGAACTACGAGCAGTACTTC. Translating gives CATSTGTGNYEQYF.

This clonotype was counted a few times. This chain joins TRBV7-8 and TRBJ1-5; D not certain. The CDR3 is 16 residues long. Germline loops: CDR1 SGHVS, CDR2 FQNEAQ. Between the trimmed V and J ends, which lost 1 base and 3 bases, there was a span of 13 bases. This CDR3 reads CASSLGSRSFNQPQHF. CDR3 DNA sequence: TGTGCCAGCAGCTTAGGGTCACGGAGCTTCAATCAGCCCCAGCATTTT.

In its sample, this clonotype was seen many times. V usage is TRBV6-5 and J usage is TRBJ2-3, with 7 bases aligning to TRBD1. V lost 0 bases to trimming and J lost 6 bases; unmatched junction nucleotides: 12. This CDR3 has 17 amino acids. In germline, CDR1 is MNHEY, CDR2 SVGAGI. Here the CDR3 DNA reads TGTGCCAGCAGTTACTCGATAACCGGCCAGGGGGTGGATACGCAGTATTTT. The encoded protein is CASSYSITGQGVDTQYF.

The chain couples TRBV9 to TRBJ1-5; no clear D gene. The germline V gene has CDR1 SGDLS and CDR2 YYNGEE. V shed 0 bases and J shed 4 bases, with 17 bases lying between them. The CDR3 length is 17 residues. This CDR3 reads CASSVGLGEGANQPQHF. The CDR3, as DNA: TGTGCCAGCAGCGTAGGGCTGGGAGAGGGAGCTAATCAGCCCCAGCATTTT.

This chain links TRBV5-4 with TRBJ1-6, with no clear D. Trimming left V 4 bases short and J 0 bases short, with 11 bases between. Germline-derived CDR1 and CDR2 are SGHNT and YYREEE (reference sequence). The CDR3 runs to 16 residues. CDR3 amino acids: CASSEGPSSYNSPLHF. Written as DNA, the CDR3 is TGTGCCAGCAGCGAGGGTCCGAGCTCCTATAATTCACCCCTCCACTTT.

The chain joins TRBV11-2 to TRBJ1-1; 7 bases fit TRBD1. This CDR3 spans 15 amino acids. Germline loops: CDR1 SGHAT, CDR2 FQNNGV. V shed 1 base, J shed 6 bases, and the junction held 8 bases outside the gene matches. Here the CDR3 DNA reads TGTGCCAGCAGCTTAGGGGGCCGACAGGGACCTGAAGCTTTCTTT. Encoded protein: CASSLGGRQGPEAFF.

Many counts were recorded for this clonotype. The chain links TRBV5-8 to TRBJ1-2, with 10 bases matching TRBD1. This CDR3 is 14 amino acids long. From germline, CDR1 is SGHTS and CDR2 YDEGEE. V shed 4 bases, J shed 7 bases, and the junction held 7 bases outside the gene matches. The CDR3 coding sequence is TGTGCCAGCAGCCAGGGACAGGGGAGCTCTGGCTACACCTTC. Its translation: CASSQGQGSSGYTF. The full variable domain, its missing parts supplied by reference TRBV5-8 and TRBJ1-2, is EAGVTQSPTHLIKTRGQQATLRCSPISGHTSVYWYQQALGLGLQFLLWYDEGEERNRGNFPPRFSGRQFPNYSSELNVNALELEDSALYLCASSQGQGSSGYTFGSGTRLTVV.

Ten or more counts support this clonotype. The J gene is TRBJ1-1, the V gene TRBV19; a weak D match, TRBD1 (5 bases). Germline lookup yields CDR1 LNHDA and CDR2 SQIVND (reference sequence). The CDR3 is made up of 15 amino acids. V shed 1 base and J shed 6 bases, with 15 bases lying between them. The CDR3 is CASSIVIWGGAEAFF. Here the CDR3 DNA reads TGTGCCAGTAGTATAGTAATCTGGGGAGGGGCTGAAGCTTTCTTT.

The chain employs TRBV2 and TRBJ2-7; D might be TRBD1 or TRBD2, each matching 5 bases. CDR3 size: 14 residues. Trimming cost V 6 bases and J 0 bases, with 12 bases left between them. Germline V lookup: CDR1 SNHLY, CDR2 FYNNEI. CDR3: CASSLRDDSYEQYF. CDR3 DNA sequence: TGTGCCAGCAGCTTGAGGGACGACTCCTACGAGCAGTACTTC.

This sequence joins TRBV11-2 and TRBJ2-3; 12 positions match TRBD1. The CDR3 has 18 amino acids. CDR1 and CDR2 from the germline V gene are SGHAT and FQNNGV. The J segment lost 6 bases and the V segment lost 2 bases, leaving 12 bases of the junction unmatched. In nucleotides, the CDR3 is TGTGCCAGCAGCTTAAGGGGACAGGGGGCTTCCGCAGTGGATACGCAGTATTTT. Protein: CASSLRGQGASAVDTQYF. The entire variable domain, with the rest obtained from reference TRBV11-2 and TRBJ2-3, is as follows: EAGVAQSPRYKIIEKRQSVAFWCNPISGHATLYWYQQILGQGPKLLIQFQNNGVVDDSQLPKDRFSAERLKGVDSTLKIQPAKLEDSAVYLCASSLRGQGASAVDTQYFGPGTRLTVL.

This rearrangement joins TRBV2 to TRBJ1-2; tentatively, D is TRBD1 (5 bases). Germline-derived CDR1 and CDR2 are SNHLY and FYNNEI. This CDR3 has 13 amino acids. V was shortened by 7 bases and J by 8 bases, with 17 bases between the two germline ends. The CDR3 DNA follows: TGTGCCAGCAAACGGGACGGTCAAGGGGGCTACACCTTC. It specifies CASKRDGQGGYTF.

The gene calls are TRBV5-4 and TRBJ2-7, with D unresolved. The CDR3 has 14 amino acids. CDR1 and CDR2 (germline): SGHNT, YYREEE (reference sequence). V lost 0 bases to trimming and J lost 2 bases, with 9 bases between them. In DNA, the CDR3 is TGTGCCAGCAGCTTGGCGCGAGCCCCCTACGAGCAGTACTTC. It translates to CASSLARAPYEQYF.

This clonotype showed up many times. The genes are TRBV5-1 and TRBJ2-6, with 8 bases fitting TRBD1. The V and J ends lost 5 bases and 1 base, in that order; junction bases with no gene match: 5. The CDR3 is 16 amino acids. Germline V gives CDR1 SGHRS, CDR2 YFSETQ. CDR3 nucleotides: TGCGCCAGCAGGGACAGGGAAGGGTCTGGGGCCAACGTCCTGACTTTC. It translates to CASRDREGSGANVLTF.

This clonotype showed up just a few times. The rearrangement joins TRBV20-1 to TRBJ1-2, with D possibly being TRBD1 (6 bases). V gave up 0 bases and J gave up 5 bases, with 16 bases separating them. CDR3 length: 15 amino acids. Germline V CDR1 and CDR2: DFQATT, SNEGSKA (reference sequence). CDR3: CSARDVVRGRYGYTF. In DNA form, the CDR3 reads TGCAGTGCTAGAGATGTTGTCAGGGGACGTTATGGCTACACCTTC.

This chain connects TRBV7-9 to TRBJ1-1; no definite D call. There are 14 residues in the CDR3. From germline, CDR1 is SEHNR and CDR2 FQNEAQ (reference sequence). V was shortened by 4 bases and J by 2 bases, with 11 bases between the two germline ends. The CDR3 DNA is TGTGCCAGCAGCTCCCTACAGTCAAACACTGAAGCTTTCTTT. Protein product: CASSSLQSNTEAFF.

The CDR3, as DNA: TGTGCCAGCAGCTTAAGGACAGCCAATTCACCCCTCCACTTT. Protein: CASSLRTANSPLHF. The chain is built from TRBV7-9 and TRBJ1-6, with a tentative D call TRBD1 (6 bases). Germline lookup yields CDR1 SEHNR and CDR2 FQNEAQ (reference sequence). Trimming took off 2 bases at V and 7 bases at J, with 9 bases between the two ends. This CDR3 spans 14 amino acids. Combining the CDR3 with reference TRBV7-9 and TRBJ1-6 gives the whole variable domain DTGVSQNPRHKITKRGQNVTFRCDPISEHNRLYWYRQTLGQGPEFLTYFQNEAQLEKSRLLSDRFSAERPKGSFSTLEIQRTEQGDSAMYLCASSLRTANSPLHFGNGTRLTVT.